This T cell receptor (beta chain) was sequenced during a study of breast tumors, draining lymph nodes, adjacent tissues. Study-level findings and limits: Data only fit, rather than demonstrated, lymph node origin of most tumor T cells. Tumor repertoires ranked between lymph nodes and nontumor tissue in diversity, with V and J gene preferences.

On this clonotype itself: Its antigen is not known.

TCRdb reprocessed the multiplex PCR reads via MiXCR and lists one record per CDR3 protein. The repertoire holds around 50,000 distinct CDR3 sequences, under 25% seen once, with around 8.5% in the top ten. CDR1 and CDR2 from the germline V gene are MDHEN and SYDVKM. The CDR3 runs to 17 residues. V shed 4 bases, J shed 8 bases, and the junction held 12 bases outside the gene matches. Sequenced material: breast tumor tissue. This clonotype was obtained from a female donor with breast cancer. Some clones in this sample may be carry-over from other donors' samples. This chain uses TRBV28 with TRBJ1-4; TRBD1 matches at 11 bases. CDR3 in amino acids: CASSYHPGQGANEKLFF. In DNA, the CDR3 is TGTGCCAGCAGTTACCACCCCGGACAGGGGGCGAACGAAAAACTGTTTTTT. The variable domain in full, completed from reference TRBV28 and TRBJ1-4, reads DVKVTQSSRYLVKRTGEKVFLECVQDMDHENMFWYRQDPGLGLRLIYFSYDVKMKEKGDIPEGYSVSREKKERFSLILESASTNQTSMYLCASSYHPGQGANEKLFFGSGTQLSVL.